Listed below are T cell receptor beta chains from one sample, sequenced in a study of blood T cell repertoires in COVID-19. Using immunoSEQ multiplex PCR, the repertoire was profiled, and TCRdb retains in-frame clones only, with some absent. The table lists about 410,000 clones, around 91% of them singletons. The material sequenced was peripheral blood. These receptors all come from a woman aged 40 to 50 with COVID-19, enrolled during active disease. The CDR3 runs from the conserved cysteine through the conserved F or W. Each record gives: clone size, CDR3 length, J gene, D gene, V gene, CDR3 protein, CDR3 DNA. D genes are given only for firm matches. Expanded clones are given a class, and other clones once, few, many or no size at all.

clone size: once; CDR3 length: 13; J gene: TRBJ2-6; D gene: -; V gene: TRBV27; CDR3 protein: CASRVGGANVLTF; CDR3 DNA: TGTGCCAGCAGGGTCGGTGGGGCCAACGTCCTGACTTTC
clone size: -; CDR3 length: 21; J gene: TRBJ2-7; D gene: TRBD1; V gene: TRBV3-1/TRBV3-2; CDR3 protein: CASSQDRVRDRGRIKVYEQYF; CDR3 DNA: TGTGCCAGCAGCCAAGATAGGGTACGGGACAGGGGGCGAATAAAGGTCTACGAGCAGTACTTC
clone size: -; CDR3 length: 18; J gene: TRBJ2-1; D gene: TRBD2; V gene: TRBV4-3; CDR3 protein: CASSQDLIGAGGGNEQFF; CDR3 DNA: TGCGCCAGCAGCCAAGATTTAATAGGAGCGGGAGGGGGAAATGAGCAGTTCTTC
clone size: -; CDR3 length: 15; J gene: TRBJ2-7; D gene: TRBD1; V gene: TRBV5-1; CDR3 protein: CASSTAGTASYEQYF; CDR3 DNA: TGCGCCAGCAGCACTGCCGGGACAGCCTCCTACGAGCAGTACTTC
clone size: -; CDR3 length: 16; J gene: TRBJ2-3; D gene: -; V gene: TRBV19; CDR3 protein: CASSIEWDLRTDTQYF; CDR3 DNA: TGTGCCAGTAGTATAGAGTGGGACTTGCGAACAGATACGCAGTATTTT
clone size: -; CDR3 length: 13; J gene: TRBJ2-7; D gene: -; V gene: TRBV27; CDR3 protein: CASRWQESYEQYF; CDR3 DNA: TGTGCCAGCAGGTGGCAGGAATCCTACGAGCAGTACTTC
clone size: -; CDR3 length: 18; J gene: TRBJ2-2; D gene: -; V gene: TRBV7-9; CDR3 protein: CASTDTGVRGGIAGELFF; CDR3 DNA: TGTGCCAGCACCGATACCGGGGTTCGGGGAGGTATCGCCGGGGAGCTGTTTTTT
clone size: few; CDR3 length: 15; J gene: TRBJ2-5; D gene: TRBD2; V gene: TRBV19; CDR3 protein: CASKASGRARETQYF; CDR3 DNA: TGTGCCAGTAAAGCTAGCGGGAGGGCCAGAGAGACCCAGTACTTC
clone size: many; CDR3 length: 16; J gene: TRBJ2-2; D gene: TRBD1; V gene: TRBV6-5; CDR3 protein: CASSLTLNRGPGELFF; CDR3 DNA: TGTGCCAGCAGTTTGACACTTAACAGGGGTCCCGGGGAGCTGTTTTTT
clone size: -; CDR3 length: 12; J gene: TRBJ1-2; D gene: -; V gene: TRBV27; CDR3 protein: CASASGGYGYTF; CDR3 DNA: TGTGCCAGCGCCTCCGGGGGCTATGGCTACACCTTC
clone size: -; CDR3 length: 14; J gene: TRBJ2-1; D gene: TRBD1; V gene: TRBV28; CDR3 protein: CASSVLGTANEQFF; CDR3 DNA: TGTGCCAGCAGTGTCCTTGGGACAGCCAATGAGCAGTTCTTC
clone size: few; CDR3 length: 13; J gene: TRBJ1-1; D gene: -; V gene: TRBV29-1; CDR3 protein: CSVETGLNTEAFF; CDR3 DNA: TGCAGCGTTGAGACAGGTCTGAACACTGAAGCTTTCTTT
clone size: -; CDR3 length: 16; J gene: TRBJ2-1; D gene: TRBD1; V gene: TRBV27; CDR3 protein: CASSLSTGTGYNEQFF; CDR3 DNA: TGTGCCAGCAGTTTATCTACCGGGACAGGCTACAATGAGCAGTTCTTC
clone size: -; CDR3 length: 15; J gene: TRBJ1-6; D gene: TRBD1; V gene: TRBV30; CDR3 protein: CAWSVPWDRASPLHF; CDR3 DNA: TGTGCCTGGAGTGTTCCATGGGACAGGGCTTCACCCCTCCACTTT
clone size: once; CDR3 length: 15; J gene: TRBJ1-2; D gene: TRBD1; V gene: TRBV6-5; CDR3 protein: CASSWTGTGEYGYTF; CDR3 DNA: TGTGCCAGCAGTTGGACCGGGACAGGGGAATATGGCTACACCTTC
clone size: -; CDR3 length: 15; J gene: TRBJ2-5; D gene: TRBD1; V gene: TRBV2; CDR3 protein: CASSDGQGAGETQYF; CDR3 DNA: TGTGCCAGCAGTGATGGCCAGGGGGCAGGAGAGACCCAGTACTTC
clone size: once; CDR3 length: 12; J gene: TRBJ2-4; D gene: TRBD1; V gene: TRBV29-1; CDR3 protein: CSFGQGTNIQYF; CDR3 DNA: TGCAGCTTCGGACAGGGTACAAACATTCAGTACTTC
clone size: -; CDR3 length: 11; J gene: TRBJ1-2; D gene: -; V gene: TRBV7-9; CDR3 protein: CVSGLDYGYTF; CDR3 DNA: TGTGTGAGCGGGTTGGACTATGGCTACACCTTC
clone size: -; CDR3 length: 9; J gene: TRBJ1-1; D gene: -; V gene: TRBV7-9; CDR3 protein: CASPSEAFF; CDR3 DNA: TGTGCCAGCCCTTCTGAAGCTTTCTTT
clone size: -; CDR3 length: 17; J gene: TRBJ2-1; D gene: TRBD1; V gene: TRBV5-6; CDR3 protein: CASSFTTGEVLYNEQFF; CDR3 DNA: TGTGCCAGCAGCTTTACGACAGGGGAAGTACTATACAATGAGCAGTTCTTC
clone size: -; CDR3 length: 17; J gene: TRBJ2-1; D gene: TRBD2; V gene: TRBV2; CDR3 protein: CASSGLAGLSSYNEQFF; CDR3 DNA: TGTGCCAGCAGTGGGCTAGCGGGGCTGAGCTCCTACAATGAGCAGTTCTTC
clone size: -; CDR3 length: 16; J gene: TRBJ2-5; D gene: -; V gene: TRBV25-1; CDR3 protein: CASSELGGAFGETQYF; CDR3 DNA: TGTGCCAGCAGTGAATTGGGGGGGGCGTTCGGAGAGACCCAGTACTTC
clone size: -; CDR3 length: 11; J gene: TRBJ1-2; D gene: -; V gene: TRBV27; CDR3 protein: CASGPNYGYTF; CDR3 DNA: TGTGCCAGCGGGCCTAACTATGGCTACACCTTC
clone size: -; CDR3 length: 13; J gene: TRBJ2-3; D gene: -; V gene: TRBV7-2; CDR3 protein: CASSIGQADTQYF; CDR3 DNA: TGTGCCAGCAGCATCGGCCAGGCAGATACGCAGTATTTT
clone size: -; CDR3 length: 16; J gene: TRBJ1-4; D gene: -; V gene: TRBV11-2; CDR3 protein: CASSFARGTTNEKLFF; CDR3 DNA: TGTGCCAGCAGCTTTGCCAGGGGAACAACTAATGAAAAACTGTTTTTT
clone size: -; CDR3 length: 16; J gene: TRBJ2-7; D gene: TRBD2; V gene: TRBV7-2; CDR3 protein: CASSLRLAGGGDEQYF; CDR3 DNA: TGTGCCAGCAGCTTAAGGCTAGCGGGAGGAGGGGACGAGCAGTACTTC
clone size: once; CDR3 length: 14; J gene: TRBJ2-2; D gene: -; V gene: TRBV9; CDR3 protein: CASGAIANTGELFF; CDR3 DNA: TGTGCCAGCGGGGCCATCGCGAACACCGGGGAGCTGTTTTTT
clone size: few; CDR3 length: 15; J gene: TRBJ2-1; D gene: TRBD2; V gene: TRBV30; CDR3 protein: CAWSEGLAGNDEQFF; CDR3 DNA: TGTGCCTGGAGTGAGGGCCTAGCGGGAAACGATGAGCAGTTCTTC
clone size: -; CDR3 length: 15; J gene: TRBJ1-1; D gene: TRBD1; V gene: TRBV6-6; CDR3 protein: CASRGTANPNTEAFF; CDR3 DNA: TGTGCCAGCAGAGGGACAGCCAACCCCAACACTGAAGCTTTCTTT
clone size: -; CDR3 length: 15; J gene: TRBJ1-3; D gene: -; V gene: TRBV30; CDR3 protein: CAWSRESFSGNTIYF; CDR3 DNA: TGTGCCTGGAGTCGGGAGTCGTTCTCTGGAAACACCATATATTTT
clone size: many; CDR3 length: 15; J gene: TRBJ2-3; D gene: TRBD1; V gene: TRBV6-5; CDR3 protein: CASSGGTGDTDTQYF; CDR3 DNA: TGTGCCAGCAGCGGCGGGACAGGGGACACAGATACGCAGTATTTT
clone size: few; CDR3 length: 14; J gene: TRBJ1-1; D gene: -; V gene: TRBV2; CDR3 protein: CASSPLTGNTEAFF; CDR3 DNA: TGTGCCAGCTCGCCCCTGACAGGGAACACTGAAGCTTTCTTT
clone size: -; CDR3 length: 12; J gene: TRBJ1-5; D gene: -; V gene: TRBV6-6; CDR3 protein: CASSAQYQPQHF; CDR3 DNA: TGTGCCAGCAGTGCCCAGTATCAGCCCCAGCATTTT
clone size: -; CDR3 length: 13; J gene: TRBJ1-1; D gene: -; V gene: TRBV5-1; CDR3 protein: CASSWTEDTEAFF; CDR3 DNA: TGCGCCAGCAGTTGGACAGAGGACACTGAAGCTTTCTTT
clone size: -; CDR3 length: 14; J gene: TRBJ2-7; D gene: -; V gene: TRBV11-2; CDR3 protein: CASSLSGASYEQYF; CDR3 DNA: TGTGCCAGCAGCTTATCTGGGGCTTCCTACGAGCAGTACTTC
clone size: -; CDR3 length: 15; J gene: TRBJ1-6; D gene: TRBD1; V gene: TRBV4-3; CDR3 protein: CASSQDSQGDSPLHF; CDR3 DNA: TGCGCCAGCAGCCAAGATTCGCAGGGGGATTCACCCCTCCACTTT
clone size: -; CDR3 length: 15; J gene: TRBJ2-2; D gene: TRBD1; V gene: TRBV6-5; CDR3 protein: CASSSPTGEPGELFF; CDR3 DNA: TGTGCCAGCAGTTCACCAACAGGGGAACCCGGGGAGCTGTTTTTT
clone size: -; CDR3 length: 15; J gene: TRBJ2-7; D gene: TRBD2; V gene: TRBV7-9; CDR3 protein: CASSPGLALSYEQYF; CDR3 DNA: TGTGCCAGCAGCCCGGGACTAGCTCTTTCCTACGAGCAGTACTTC
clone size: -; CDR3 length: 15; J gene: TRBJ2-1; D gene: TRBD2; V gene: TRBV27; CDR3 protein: CASSSGLAVGNEQFF; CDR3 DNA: TGTGCCAGCAGTTCGGGACTAGCCGTCGGTAATGAGCAGTTCTTC
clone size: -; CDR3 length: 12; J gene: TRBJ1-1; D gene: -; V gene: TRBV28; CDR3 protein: CASTRGYTEAFF; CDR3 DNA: TGTGCCAGCACCCGAGGGTACACTGAAGCTTTCTTT
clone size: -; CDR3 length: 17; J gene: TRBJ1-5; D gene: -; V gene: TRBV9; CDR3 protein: CASSVGEGGASNQPQHF; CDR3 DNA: TGTGCCAGCAGCGTAGGCGAGGGCGGGGCAAGCAATCAGCCCCAGCATTTT
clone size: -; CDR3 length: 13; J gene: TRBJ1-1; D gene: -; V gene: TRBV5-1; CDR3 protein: CASSPIGSTEAFF; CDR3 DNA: TGCGCCAGCAGCCCTATTGGGAGCACTGAAGCTTTCTTT
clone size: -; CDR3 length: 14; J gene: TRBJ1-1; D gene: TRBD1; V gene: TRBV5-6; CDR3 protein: CASSYGQANTEAFF; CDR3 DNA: TGTGCCAGCAGCTACGGACAGGCGAACACTGAAGCTTTCTTT
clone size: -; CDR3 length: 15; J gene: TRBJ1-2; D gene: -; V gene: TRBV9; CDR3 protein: CASSVSNRDNYGYTF; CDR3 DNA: TGTGCCAGCAGCGTTTCTAACAGGGATAACTATGGCTACACCTTC
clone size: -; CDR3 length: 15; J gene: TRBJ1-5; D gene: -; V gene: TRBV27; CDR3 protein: CASRIQGAGNQPQHF; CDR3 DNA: TGTGCCAGCAGGATACAGGGAGCCGGCAATCAGCCCCAGCATTTT
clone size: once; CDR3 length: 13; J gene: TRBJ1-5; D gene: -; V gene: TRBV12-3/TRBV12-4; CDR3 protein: CASTQVRGQPQHF; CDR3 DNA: TGTGCCAGCACCCAGGTCCGGGGTCAGCCCCAGCATTTT
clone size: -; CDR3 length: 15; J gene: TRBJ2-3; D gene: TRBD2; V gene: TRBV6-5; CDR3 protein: CASSHTSGGADTQYF; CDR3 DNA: TGTGCCAGCAGTCACACTAGCGGGGGGGCAGATACGCAGTATTTT
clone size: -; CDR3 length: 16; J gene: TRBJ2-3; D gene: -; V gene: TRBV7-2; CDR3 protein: CASSLALGSQSGTQYF; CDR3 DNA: TGTGCCAGCAGCTTAGCGCTTGGGAGCCAATCTGGTACGCAGTATTTT
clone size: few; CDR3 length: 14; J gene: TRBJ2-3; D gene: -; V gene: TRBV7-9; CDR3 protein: CASSSGLPERTQYF; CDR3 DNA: TGTGCCAGCAGCTCGGGACTCCCGGAGCGGACGCAGTATTTT
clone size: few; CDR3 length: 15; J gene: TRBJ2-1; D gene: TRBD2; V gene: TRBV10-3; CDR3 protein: CAISGIAGGGGEQFF; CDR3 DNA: TGTGCCATCAGTGGCATAGCGGGAGGGGGAGGGGAGCAGTTCTTC
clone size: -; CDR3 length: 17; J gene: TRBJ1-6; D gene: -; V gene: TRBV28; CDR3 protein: CASSLRKGSSYNSPLHF; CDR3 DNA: TGTGCCAGCAGTTTGCGTAAAGGGAGTTCCTATAATTCACCCCTCCACTTT
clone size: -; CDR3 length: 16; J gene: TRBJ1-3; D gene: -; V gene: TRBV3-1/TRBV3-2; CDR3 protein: CASSELTNLSGNTIYF; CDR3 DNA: TGTGCCAGCAGCGAATTGACAAATTTATCTGGAAACACCATATATTTT